One sample yielded the 4 T cell receptor beta chains listed below, sequenced in a study of blood T cells in healthy people across ages. With a J-beta primer mix and a sample-barcoded 5' primer, a second PCR ran roughly 6 to 12 cycles. TCRdb itself ran the 5' RACE reads through MiXCR, one entry per CDR3 protein. The sample records about 830,000 distinct CDR3 sequences, roughly 60% being singletons. Input material: blood. These receptors all come from a man aged 25 to 40 in good health.

The rearrangement uses TRBV6-5 and TRBJ2-3, with 12 bases aligning to TRBD2. CDR3 length: 18 residues. Germline V gene sequence: CDR1 MNHEY, CDR2 SVGAGI. The V segment lost 1 base and the J segment 7 bases; nucleotides outside the gene matches: 12. The CDR3 protein is CASSYLPDLAGGLNTQYF. The DNA of the CDR3 is TGTGCCAGCAGTTACTTGCCGGATCTAGCGGGGGGGCTGAATACGCAGTATTTT.

This clonotype showed up just a few times. The V and J genes are TRBV6-1 and TRBJ2-7; D may correspond to TRBD1 or TRBD2 (7 bases each). The CDR3 is 15 residues long. V was pared by 1 base and J by 1 base, with 11 bases between. Germline assignment: CDR1 MNHNS and CDR2 SASEGT. Written as DNA, the CDR3 is TGTGCCAGCAGTGAAGACAGGGGAGGGTCCTACGAGCAGTACTTC. This codes for CASSEDRGGSYEQYF.

The V call is TRBV27, the J call TRBJ2-2; 8 bases map to TRBD2. CDR3 length: 16 amino acids. V gave up 5 bases and J gave up 7 bases; unmatched junction bases: 12. Germline assignment: CDR1 MNHEY and CDR2 SMNVEV (reference sequence). The CDR3 DNA sequence: TGTGCCAGCAGTCCCGAAACCGGGGGGGGCCACGGGGAGCTGTTTTTT. Amino acid sequence: CASSPETGGGHGELFF.

This chain connects TRBV5-6 to TRBJ1-5; unclear D gene. This CDR3 has 15 residues. V was shortened by 2 bases and J by 2 bases, with 11 bases between the two germline ends. Germline CDR1 reads SGHDT; CDR2 reads YYEEEE. This CDR3 reads CASSFGLRGNQPQHF. CDR3 sequence (DNA): TGTGCCAGCAGCTTTGGCCTGAGGGGCAATCAGCCCCAGCATTTT.